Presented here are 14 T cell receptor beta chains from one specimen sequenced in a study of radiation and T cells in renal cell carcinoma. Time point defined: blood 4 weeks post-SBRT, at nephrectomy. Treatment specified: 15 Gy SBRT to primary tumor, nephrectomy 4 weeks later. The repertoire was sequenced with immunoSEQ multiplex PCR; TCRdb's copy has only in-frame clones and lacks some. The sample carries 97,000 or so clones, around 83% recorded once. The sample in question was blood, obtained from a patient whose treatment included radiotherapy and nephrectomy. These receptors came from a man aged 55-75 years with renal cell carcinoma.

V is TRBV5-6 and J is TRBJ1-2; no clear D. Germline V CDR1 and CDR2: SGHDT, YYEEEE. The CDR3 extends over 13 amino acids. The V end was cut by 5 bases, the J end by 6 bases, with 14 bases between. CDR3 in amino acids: CASRLKGIHGYTF. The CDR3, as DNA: TGTGCCAGCAGATTAAAGGGTATCCATGGCTACACCTTC.

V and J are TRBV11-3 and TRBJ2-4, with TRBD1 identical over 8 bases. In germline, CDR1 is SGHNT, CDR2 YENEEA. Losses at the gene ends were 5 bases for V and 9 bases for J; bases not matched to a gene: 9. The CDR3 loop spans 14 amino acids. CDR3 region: CASSPGQGSPIQYF. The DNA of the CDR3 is TGTGCCAGCAGCCCCGGACAGGGAAGTCCCATTCAGTACTTC.

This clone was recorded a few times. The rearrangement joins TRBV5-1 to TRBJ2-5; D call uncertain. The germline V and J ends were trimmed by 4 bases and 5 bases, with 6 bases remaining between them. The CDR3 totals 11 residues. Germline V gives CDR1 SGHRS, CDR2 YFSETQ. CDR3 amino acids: CASSLRETQYF. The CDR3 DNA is TGCGCCAGCAGCCTGCGGGAGACCCAGTACTTC.

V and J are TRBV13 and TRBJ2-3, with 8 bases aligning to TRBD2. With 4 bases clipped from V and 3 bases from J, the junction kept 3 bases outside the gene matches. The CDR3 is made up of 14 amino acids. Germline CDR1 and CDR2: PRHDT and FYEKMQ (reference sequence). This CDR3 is CASSSGTSTDTQYF. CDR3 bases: TGTGCCAGCAGCTCCGGGACTAGTACAGATACGCAGTATTTT.

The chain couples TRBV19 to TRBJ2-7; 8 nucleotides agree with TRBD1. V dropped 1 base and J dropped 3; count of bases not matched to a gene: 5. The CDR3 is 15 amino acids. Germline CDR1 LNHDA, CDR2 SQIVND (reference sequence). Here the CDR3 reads CASSIVTGGNYEQYF. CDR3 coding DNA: TGTGCCAGTAGTATAGTTACAGGGGGAAACTACGAGCAGTACTTC.

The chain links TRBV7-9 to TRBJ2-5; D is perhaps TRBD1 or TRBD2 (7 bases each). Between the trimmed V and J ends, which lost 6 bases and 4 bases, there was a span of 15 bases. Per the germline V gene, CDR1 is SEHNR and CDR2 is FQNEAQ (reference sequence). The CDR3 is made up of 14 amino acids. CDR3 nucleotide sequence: TGTGCCAGCAGGACTACAGGGGAGGGAGAGACCCAGTACTTC. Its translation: CASRTTGEGETQYF.

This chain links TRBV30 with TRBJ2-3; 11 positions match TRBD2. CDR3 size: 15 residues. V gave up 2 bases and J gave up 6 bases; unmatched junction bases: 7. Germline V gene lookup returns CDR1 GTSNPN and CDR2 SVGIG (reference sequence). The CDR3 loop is CAWSKGTSGTDTQYF. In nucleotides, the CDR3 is TGTGCCTGGAGTAAGGGGACTAGCGGAACGGATACGCAGTATTTT.

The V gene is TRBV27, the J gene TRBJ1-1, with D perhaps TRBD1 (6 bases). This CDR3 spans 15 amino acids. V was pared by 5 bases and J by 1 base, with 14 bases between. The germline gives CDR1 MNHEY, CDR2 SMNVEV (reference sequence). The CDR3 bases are TGTGCCAGCAGTGCGGAGGACAGACCGAACACTGAAGCTTTCTTT. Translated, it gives CASSAEDRPNTEAFF.

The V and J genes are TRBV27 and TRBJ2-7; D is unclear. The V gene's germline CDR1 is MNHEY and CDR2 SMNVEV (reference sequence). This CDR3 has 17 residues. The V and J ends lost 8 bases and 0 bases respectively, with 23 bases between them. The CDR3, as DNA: TGTGCCAGCTCCCCTTTGGTAGAGGACCTCCGCTCCTACGAGCAGTACTTC. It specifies CASSPLVEDLRSYEQYF.

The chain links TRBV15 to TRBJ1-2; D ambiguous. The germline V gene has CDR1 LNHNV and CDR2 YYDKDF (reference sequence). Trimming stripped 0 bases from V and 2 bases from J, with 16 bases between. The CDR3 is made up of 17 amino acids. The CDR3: CATSREGVRFRNYGYTF. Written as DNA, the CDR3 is TGTGCCACCAGCAGAGAAGGTGTCCGGTTCAGAAACTATGGCTACACCTTC.

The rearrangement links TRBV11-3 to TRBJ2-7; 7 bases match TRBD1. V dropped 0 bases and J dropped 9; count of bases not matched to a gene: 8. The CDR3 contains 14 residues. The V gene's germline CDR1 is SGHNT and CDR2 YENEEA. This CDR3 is CASSLDNRGRWQYF. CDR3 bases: TGTGCCAGCAGCTTAGATAACAGGGGTAGGTGGCAGTACTTC. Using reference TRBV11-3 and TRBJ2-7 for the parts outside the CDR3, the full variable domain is EAGVVQSPRYKIIEKKQPVAFWCNPISGHNTLYWYLQNLGQGPELLIRYENEEAVDDSQLPKDRFSAERLKGVDSTLKIQPAELGDSAVYLCASSLDNRGRWQYFGPGTRLTVT.

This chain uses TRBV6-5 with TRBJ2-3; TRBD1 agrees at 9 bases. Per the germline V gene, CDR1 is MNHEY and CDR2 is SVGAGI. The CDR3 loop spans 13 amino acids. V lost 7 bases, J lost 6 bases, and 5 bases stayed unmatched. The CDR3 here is CASTKQGADTQYF. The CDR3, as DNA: TGTGCCAGCACTAAACAGGGGGCGGATACGCAGTATTTT.

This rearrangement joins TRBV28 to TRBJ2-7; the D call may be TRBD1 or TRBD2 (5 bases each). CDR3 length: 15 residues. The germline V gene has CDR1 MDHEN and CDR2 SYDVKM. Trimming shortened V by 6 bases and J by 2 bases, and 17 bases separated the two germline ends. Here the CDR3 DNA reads TGTGCCAGCAGATCCTTGGGGGACGGGCCCTACGAGCAGTACTTC. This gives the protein CASRSLGDGPYEQYF. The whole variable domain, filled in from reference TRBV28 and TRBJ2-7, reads DVKVTQSSRYLVKRTGEKVFLECVQDMDHENMFWYRQDPGLGLRLIYFSYDVKMKEKGDIPEGYSVSREKKERFSLILESASTNQTSMYLCASRSLGDGPYEQYFGPGTRLTVT.

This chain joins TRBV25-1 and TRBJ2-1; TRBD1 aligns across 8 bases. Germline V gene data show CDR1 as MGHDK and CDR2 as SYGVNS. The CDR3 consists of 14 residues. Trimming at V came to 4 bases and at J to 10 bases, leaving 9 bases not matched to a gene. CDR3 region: CASSGPGQGPEQFF. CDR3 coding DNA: TGTGCCAGCAGTGGACCAGGACAGGGACCCGAGCAGTTCTTC.